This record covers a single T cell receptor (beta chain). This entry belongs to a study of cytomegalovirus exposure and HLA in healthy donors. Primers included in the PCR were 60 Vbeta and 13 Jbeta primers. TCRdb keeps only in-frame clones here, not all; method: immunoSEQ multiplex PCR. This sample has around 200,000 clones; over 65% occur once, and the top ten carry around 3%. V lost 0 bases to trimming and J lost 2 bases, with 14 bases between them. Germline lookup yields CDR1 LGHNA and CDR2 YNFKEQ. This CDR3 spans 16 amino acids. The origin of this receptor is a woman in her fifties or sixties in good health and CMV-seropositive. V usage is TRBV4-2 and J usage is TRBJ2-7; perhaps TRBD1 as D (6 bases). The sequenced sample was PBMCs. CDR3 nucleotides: TGTGCCAGCAGCCAAGACGTAACCGGACAGCCCTACGAGCAGTACTTC. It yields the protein CASSQDVTGQPYEQYF.